The TCR beta chain under discussion was sequenced for a study of blood T cell repertoires in COVID-19. Background on the study: Italy, Spain and the United States were the sources of the convalescent and acute COVID-19 samples. The analysed material was cDNA or gDNA that came from T cells, B-cell-depleted T cells, or PBMCs.

Germline V gene sequence: CDR1 SEHNR, CDR2 FQNEAQ (reference sequence). The ends lost 5 bases at V and 5 bases at J; junction bases unmatched: 9. The CDR3 covers 15 residues. Per the authors' pipeline: Reference gene primer amplification in the assay estimated nucleated cell counts. Method: immunoSEQ multiplex PCR; TCRdb's copy keeps in-frame clones and lacks some. The V and J calls and clone size are taken from that table; D and trimming were inferred from the DNA. The data show roughly 71,000 clones, with over 75% seen just once and roughly 28% held by the top ten. The origin of this receptor is a man aged 45-65 years with acute or convalescent COVID-19. The chain carries TRBV7-9 and TRBJ1-2; 9 bases line up with TRBD1. The specimen sequenced was peripheral blood. CDR3 loop: CASSLRDREPYGYTF. CDR3 nucleotides: TGTGCCAGCAGCCTCCGGGACAGGGAACCGTATGGCTACACCTTC.